This T cell receptor (beta chain) was sequenced during a study of shared T cell receptors in the human thymus. The CDR3 length is 20 residues. Germline-derived CDR1 and CDR2 are MDHEN and SYDVKM. Trimming removed 1 base at V and 1 base at J, with 25 bases between. TCRdb's table, derived via immunoSEQ multiplex PCR, lists solely in-frame clones and lacks some. The profile shows some 720,000 clones, 85% to 90% of them singletons. The data were also submitted as part of a second study, on human thymus T cells.

Sequenced material: thymocytes. The chain uses TRBV28 and TRBJ1-1; tentative D call: TRBD1 (6 bases). This sequence originates from a boy in the first two years of life with a congenital heart defect. CDR3 protein: CASSLFPTGAGQLGNTEAFF. The CDR3 DNA reads TGTGCCAGCAGTTTATTCCCCACCGGGGCAGGACAGTTAGGGAACACTGAAGCTTTCTTT.